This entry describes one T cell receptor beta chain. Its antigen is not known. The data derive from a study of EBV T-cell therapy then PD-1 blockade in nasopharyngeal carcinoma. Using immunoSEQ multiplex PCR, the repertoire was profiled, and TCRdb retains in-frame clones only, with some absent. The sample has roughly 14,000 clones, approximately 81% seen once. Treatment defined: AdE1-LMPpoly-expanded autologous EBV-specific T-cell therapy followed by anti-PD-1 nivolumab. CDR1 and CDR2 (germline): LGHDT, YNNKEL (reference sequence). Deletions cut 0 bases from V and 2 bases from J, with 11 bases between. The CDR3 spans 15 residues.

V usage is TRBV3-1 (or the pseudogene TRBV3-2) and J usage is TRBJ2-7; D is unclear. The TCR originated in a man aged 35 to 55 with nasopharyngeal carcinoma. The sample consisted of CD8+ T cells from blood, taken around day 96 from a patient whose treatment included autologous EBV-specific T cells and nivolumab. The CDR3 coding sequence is TGTGCCAGCAGCCAAGATGTGGGTGTTACCTACGAGCAGTACTTC. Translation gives CASSQDVGVTYEQYF.